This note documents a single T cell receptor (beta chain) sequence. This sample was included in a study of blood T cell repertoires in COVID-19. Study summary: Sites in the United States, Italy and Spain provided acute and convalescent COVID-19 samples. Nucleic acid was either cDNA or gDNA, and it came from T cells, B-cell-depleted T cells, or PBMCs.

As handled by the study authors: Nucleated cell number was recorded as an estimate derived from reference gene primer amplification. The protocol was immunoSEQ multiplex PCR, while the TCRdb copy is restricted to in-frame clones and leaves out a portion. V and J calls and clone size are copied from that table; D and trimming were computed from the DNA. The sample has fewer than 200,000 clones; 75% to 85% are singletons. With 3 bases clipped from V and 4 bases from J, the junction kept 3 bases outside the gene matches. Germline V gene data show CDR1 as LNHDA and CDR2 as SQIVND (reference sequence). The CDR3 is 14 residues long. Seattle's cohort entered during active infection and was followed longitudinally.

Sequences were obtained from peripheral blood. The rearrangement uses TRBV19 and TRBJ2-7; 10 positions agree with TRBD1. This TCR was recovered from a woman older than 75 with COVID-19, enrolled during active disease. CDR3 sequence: CASSIRTGGYEQYF. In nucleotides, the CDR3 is TGTGCCAGTAGTATTCGGACAGGGGGGTACGAGCAGTACTTC.